This TCR beta chain was sequenced for a study of blood T cell repertoires in COVID-19. This CDR3 has 13 amino acids. Unmatched junction bases numbered 6, after V lost 4 bases and J lost 6 bases. CDR1 is MNHEY, CDR2 SMNVEV, per germline (reference sequence). Profiled with immunoSEQ multiplex PCR; TCRdb holds only in-frame clones, not every one. The sample lists 300,000 to 400,000 clones; approximately 89% were seen once. The sample taken for sequencing was peripheral blood. The receptor comes from a woman aged 45-59 years who had recovered from COVID-19. The rearrangement links TRBV27 to TRBJ2-7; 7 nucleotides align to TRBD1. CDR3 amino acids: CASSSTGLAEQYF. The CDR3 coding sequence is TGTGCCAGCAGTTCGACAGGGTTGGCCGAGCAGTACTTC.